Shown below are 3 T cell receptor beta chains from a single sample sequenced in a study of T cell responses to AZD1222 COVID-19 vaccine. TCRdb's table, derived via immunoSEQ multiplex PCR, lists solely in-frame clones and lacks some. Of under 150,000 clones detected, 92% appear once; the ten largest clones hold approximately 9%. Specimen: peripheral blood, collected 28 days after the second AZD1222 dose. All receptors derive from an adult who received the AZD1222 COVID-19 vaccine.

The chain links TRBV3-1 (or the pseudogene TRBV3-2) to TRBJ1-1; D call uncertain. V lost 6 bases to trimming and J lost 5 bases, with 13 bases between them. Per the germline V gene, CDR1 is LGHDT and CDR2 is YNNKEL (reference sequence). The CDR3 covers 13 residues. The CDR3 nucleotides read TGTGCCAGCAGAGACTCGGGGAGGACTGAAGCTTTCTTT. Amino acids: CASRDSGRTEAFF.

The chain combines TRBV19 with TRBJ1-4, with D possibly being TRBD1 (6 bases). The V end was cut by 5 bases, the J end by 4 bases, with 11 bases between. The CDR3 length is 14 residues. Germline CDR1 is LNHDA and CDR2 is SQIVND (reference sequence). The CDR3 DNA sequence: TGTGCCAGTAGTCCGGACAGCCATAATGAAAAACTGTTTTTT. It translates to CASSPDSHNEKLFF.

This clone appeared a few times. The chain uses TRBV19 and TRBJ1-1; D ambiguous. Germline V CDR1 and CDR2: LNHDA, SQIVND (reference sequence). V was shortened by 5 bases and J by 6 bases, with 7 bases between the two germline ends. The CDR3 is 11 amino acids. The CDR3 loop is CASSSRSEAFF. The CDR3 DNA reads as TGTGCCAGTAGTTCCAGGTCTGAAGCTTTCTTT.